These 17 T cell receptor beta chains came from one sample sequenced in a study of blood T cell repertoires in COVID-19. Here immunoSEQ multiplex PCR was the method, and the copy in TCRdb shows in-frame clones only, minus some. The profile shows about 200,000 clones, around nine tenths of them singletons. Material: peripheral blood. The source is a man aged 50-60 years with COVID-19, enrolled during active disease.

This clone was picked up one time. J is TRBJ2-5 and V is TRBV5-1; D is possibly TRBD2 (5 bases). Germline V gene sequence: CDR1 SGHRS, CDR2 YFSETQ. V lost 5 bases, J lost 5 bases, and 19 bases lay in between. This CDR3 contains 15 residues. The CDR3 DNA sequence: TGCGCCAGCAGATCGGCCTTCTCCCCGGGGGAGACCCAGTACTTC. It encodes CASRSAFSPGETQYF.

The V call is TRBV27, the J call TRBJ2-1; maybe TRBD2 (6 bases). Germline V gene lookup returns CDR1 MNHEY and CDR2 SMNVEV (reference sequence). The CDR3 has 13 residues. Trimming left V 5 bases short and J 7 bases short, with 12 bases between. CDR3 protein: CASSDRLVNEQFF. In DNA, the CDR3 is TGTGCCAGCAGTGACAGACTAGTAAATGAGCAGTTCTTC.

V gene TRBV5-1 combines with J gene TRBJ2-5, with 7 bases identical to TRBD2. The length of the CDR3 is 14 residues. Germline CDR1 reads SGHRS; CDR2 reads YFSETQ. The V and J ends lost 4 bases and 5 bases, in that order; junction bases with no gene match: 8. The CDR3 loop reads CASSGSMGGETQYF. The CDR3 nucleotides are TGCGCCAGCAGCGGGAGCATGGGGGGGGAGACCCAGTACTTC.

The chain uses TRBV3-1 (or the pseudogene TRBV3-2) and TRBJ2-7; D is perhaps TRBD1 (5 bases). CDR1 and CDR2 (germline): LGHDT, YNNKEL (reference sequence). This CDR3 is built from 16 residues. The V and J ends lost 0 bases and 2 bases respectively, with 14 bases between them. The CDR3 sequence is CASSQEGPGGAYEQYF. The DNA of the CDR3 is TGTGCCAGCAGCCAAGAGGGGCCAGGTGGGGCCTACGAGCAGTACTTC.

In DNA, the CDR3 is TGTGCCAGCAGTCCCCGCGGCGGGGAGAGCGCGAACACCGGGGAGCTGTTTTTT. Translating gives CASSPRGGESANTGELFF. The chain carries TRBV6-2 or TRBV6-3 and TRBJ2-2, with D possibly being TRBD2 (6 bases). Trimming pared 5 bases from V and 0 bases from J, leaving 19 bases between. Germline CDR1 MNHEY, CDR2 SVGEGT. The CDR3 sequence is 18 residues long.

This clone was detected only a few times. The chain joins TRBV5-1 to TRBJ2-5, with 7 bases identical to TRBD1. V dropped 3 bases and J dropped 2; count of bases not matched to a gene: 10. The CDR3 extends over 16 amino acids. The germline V gene has CDR1 SGHRS and CDR2 YFSETQ. CDR3 in amino acids: CASSWSPGQPQETQYF. As DNA, the CDR3 is TGCGCCAGCAGCTGGTCCCCGGGACAGCCACAAGAGACCCAGTACTTC.

V and J are TRBV4-2 and TRBJ2-1; 7 nucleotides line up with TRBD1. The CDR3 consists of 15 residues. Looked up from germline, CDR1 is LGHNA and CDR2 is YNFKEQ. V shed 0 bases and J 3 bases; nucleotides not matched to a gene: 2. For the CDR3, the DNA is TGTGCCAGCAGCCAAGACCGGGACAGCTACAATGAGCAGTTCTTC. The encoded protein is CASSQDRDSYNEQFF.

Here the CDR3 DNA reads TGCGCCACCATACCGCTGGGGGGCTCCTACGAGCAGTACTTC. Translating it yields CATIPLGGSYEQYF. The J gene is TRBJ2-7, the V gene TRBV10-2; possibly TRBD2 for D (6 bases). V shed 10 bases and J shed 0 bases, with 16 bases lying between them. The CDR3 runs 14 residues. CDR1 and CDR2 (germline): WSHSY, SAAADI.

This rearrangement joins TRBV2 to TRBJ2-5; 7 bases align to TRBD1. This CDR3 has 15 residues. The trim removed 4 bases at V and 4 bases at J, leaving 9 bases unmatched. From germline, CDR1 is SNHLY and CDR2 FYNNEI. The CDR3 DNA sequence: TGTGCCAGCAGTGGGGGCAGGGGGAGTGGAGAGACCCAGTACTTC. It encodes CASSGGRGSGETQYF.

The J gene is TRBJ2-7, the V gene TRBV5-4; D remains unclear. The V end was cut by 2 bases, the J end by 2 bases, with 11 bases between. The CDR3 totals 14 residues. From germline, CDR1 is SGHNT and CDR2 YYREEE (reference sequence). Here the CDR3 reads CASSFGDHTYEQYF. The CDR3 DNA reads TGTGCCAGCAGCTTCGGAGACCACACCTACGAGCAGTACTTC. The whole variable domain, remainder taken from reference TRBV5-4 and TRBJ2-7, is ETGVTQSPTHLIKTRGQQVTLRCSSQSGHNTVSWYQQALGQGPQFIFQYYREEENGRGNFPPRFSGLQFPNYSSELNVNALELDDSALYLCASSFGDHTYEQYFGPGTRLTVT.

This chain joins TRBV27 and TRBJ2-2; 9 bases map to TRBD1. Per the germline V gene, CDR1 is MNHEY and CDR2 is SMNVEV (reference sequence). The CDR3 runs to 16 residues. J gave up 6 bases and V 4 bases, and 9 bases lay outside the gene matches. The CDR3 bases are TGTGCCAGCAGTTCTCCGGGACAGGGTTATGCCGGGGAGCTGTTTTTT. This gives the protein CASSSPGQGYAGELFF.

The sample holds many counts of this clone. The V call is TRBV21-1, the J call TRBJ1-1; TRBD1 reflects the table's D call only, with no check against the DNA. TRBV21-1 is an annotated pseudogene. The CDR3 consists of 15 residues. The CDR3 coding sequence is TGTGCCAGCAGCTCCCGGGACAGGGAATACACTGAAGCTTTCTTT. Translated: CASSSRDREYTEAFF.

This clone was detected once. The chain is built from TRBV4-2 and TRBJ2-3; D is undetermined. CDR1 LGHNA and CDR2 YNFKEQ come from the germline V gene. V shed 1 base and J shed 2 bases, with 16 bases lying between them. This CDR3 comprises 17 residues. DNA of the CDR3: TGTGCCAGCAGCCAAGTTCGGCGGTTCCTAGACACAGATACGCAGTATTTT. It translates to CASSQVRRFLDTDTQYF.

This chain links TRBV27 with TRBJ2-7, with D unclear. The V end lost 3 bases, the J end lost 3 bases, and 3 bases lay between the germline ends. This CDR3 spans 11 amino acids. CDR1 and CDR2 from the germline V gene are MNHEY and SMNVEV (reference sequence). CDR3 sequence: CASSFLYEQYF. The DNA of the CDR3 is TGTGCCAGCAGTTTCCTCTACGAGCAGTACTTC.

The rearrangement links TRBV28 to TRBJ2-3; 7 positions agree with TRBD1. The CDR3 consists of 18 residues. Germline V gene sequence: CDR1 MDHEN, CDR2 SYDVKM. V shed 8 bases, J shed 3 bases, and the junction held 20 bases outside the gene matches. The chain's CDR3 is CASGGRDRTYTDTDTQYF. The CDR3 nucleotides read TGTGCCAGCGGGGGTCGGGACAGAACCTATACTGATACAGATACGCAGTATTTT.

This clone was recorded once. This chain uses TRBV4-2 with TRBJ2-1, with D maybe TRBD2 (5 bases). CDR3 size: 16 residues. Between the trimmed V and J ends, which lost 0 bases and 0 bases, there was a span of 9 bases. CDR1 and CDR2 from the germline V gene are LGHNA and YNFKEQ. As DNA, the CDR3 is TGTGCCAGCAGCCAAGATCTCCGGGGCTCCTACAATGAGCAGTTCTTC. It encodes CASSQDLRGSYNEQFF.

As DNA, the CDR3 is TGCGCCAGCAGCTACGGGACAGGGTTTTCGAATACGCAGTATTTT. As protein: CASSYGTGFSNTQYF. The chain links TRBV4-1 to TRBJ2-3; 9 bases line up with TRBD1. The CDR3 totals 15 residues. V lost 5 bases, J lost 7 bases, and 10 bases stayed unmatched. The germline V gene has CDR1 MGHRA and CDR2 YSYEKL.